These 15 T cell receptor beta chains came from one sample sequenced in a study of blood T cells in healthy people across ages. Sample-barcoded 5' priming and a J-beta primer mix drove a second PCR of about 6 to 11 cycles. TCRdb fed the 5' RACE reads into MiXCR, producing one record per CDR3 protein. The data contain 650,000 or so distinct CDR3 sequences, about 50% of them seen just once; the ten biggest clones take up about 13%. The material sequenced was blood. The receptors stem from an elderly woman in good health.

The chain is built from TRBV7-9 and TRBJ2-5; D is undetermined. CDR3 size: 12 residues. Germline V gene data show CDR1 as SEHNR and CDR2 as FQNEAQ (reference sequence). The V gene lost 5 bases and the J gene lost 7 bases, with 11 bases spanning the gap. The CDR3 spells CASSPETTTQYF. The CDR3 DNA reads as TGTGCCAGCAGCCCAGAAACTACGACCCAGTACTTC. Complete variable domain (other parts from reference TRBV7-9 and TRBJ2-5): DTGVSQNPRHKITKRGQNVTFRCDPISEHNRLYWYRQTLGQGPEFLTYFQNEAQLEKSRLLSDRFSAERPKGSFSTLEIQRTEQGDSAMYLCASSPETTTQYFGPGTRLLVL.

The CDR3 DNA is TGTGCCAGCAGTAGCCGGGAACCCGGGGAGCTGTTTTTT. Translated, it gives CASSSREPGELFF. This sequence joins TRBV6-5 and TRBJ2-2; weak D call: TRBD2 (5 bases). V gave up 5 bases and J gave up 6 bases, with 10 bases separating them. CDR1 is MNHEY, CDR2 SVGAGI, per germline. The CDR3 spans 13 residues.

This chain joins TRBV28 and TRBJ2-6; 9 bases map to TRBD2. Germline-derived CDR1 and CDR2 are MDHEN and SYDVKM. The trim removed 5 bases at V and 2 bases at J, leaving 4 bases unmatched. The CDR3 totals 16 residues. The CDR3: CASSQAGGAGANVLTF. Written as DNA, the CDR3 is TGTGCCAGCAGTCAGGCGGGGGGGGCTGGGGCCAACGTCCTGACTTTC.

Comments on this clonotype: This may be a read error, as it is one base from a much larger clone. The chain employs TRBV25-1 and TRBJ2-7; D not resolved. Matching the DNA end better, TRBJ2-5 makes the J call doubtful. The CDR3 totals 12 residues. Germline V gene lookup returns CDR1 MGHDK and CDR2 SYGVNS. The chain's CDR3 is CASRSLRETQYF. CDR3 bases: TGTGCCAGCAGGTCTCTCCGAGAGACCCAGTACTTC.

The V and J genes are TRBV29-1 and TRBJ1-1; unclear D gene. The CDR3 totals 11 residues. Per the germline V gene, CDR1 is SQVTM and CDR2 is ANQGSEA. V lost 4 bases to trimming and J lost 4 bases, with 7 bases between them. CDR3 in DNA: TGCAGCGTTGGGGTGATCACTGAAGCTTTCTTT. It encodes CSVGVITEAFF.

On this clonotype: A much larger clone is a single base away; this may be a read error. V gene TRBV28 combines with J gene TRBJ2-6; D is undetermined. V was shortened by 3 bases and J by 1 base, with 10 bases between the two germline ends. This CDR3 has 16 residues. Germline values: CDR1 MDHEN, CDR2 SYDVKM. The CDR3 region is CASSFGRSSGANVLTF. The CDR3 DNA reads TGTGCCAGCAGTTTTGGTCGGTCGTCTGGGGCCAACGTCCTGACTTTC.

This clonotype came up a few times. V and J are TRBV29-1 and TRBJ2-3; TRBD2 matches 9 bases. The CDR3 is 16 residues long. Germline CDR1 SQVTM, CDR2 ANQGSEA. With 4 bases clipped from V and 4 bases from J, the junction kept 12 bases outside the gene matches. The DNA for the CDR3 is TGCAGCGTTGGGGGGTCCGTGCGGGGGGGCCCAGATACGCAGTATTTT. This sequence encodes CSVGGSVRGGPDTQYF.

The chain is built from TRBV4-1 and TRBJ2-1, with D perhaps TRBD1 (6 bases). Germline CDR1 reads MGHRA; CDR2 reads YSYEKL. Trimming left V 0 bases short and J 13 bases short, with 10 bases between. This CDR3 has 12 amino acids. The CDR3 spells CASSQEVTGQFF. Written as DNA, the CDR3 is TGCGCCAGCAGCCAAGAAGTGACAGGCCAGTTCTTC.

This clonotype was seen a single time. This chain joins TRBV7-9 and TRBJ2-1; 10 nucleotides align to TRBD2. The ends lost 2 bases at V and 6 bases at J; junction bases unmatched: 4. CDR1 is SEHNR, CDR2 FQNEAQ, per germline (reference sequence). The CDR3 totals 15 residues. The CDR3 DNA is TGTGCCAGCAGCTTATTCGCTAGCGGGAGCAATGAGCAGTTCTTC. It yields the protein CASSLFASGSNEQFF.

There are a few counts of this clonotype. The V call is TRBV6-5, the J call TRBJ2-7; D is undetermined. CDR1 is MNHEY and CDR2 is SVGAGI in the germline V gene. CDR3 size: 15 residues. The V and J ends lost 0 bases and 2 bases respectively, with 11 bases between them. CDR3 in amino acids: CASSYSIHGAYEQYF. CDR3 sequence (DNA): TGTGCCAGCAGTTACTCGATACACGGAGCCTACGAGCAGTACTTC.

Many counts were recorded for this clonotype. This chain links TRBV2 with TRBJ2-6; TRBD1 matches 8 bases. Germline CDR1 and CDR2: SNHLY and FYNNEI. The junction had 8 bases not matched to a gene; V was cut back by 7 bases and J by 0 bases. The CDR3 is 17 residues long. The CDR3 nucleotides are TGTGCCAGCAATATGGGACAGGCGATCTCTGGGGCCAACGTCCTGACTTTC. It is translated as CASNMGQAISGANVLTF.

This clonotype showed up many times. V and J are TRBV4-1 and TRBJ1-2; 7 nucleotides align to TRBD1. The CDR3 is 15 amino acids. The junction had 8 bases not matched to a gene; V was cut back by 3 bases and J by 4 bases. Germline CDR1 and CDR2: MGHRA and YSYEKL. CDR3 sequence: CASSQTRGDSYGYTF. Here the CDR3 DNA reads TGCGCCAGCAGCCAGACTCGGGGGGACAGCTATGGCTACACCTTC.

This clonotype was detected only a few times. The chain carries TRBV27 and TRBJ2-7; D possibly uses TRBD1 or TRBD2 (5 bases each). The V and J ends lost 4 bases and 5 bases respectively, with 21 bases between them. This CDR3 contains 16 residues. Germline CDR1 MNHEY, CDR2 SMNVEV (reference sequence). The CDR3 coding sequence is TGTGCCAGCAGTTATCGTAAGCTATGGGGGACCCACGAGCAGTACTTC. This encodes CASSYRKLWGTHEQYF.

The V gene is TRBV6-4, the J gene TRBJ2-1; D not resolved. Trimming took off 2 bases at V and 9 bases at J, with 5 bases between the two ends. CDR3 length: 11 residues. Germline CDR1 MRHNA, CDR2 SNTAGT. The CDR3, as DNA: TGTGCCAGCAGTGACCTGGGTGAGCAGTTCTTC. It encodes CASSDLGEQFF.

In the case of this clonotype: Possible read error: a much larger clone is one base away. CDR3 sequence: CASSSTGANVLTF. In DNA form, the CDR3 reads TGTGCCAGCAGCTCTACTGGGGCCAACGTCCTGACTTTC. The J gene is TRBJ2-6, the V gene TRBV7-3; D is ambiguous. This CDR3 has 13 amino acids. From germline, CDR1 is SGHTA and CDR2 FQGTGA. V lost 4 bases, J lost 2 bases, and 3 bases lay in between. Full variable domain (outside the CDR3, taken from reference TRBV7-3 and TRBJ2-6): GAGVSQTPSNKVTEKGKYVELRCDPISGHTALYWYRQSLGQGPEFLIYFQGTGAADDSGLPNDRFFAVRPEGSVSTLKIQRTERGDSAVYLCASSSTGANVLTFGAGSRLTVL.